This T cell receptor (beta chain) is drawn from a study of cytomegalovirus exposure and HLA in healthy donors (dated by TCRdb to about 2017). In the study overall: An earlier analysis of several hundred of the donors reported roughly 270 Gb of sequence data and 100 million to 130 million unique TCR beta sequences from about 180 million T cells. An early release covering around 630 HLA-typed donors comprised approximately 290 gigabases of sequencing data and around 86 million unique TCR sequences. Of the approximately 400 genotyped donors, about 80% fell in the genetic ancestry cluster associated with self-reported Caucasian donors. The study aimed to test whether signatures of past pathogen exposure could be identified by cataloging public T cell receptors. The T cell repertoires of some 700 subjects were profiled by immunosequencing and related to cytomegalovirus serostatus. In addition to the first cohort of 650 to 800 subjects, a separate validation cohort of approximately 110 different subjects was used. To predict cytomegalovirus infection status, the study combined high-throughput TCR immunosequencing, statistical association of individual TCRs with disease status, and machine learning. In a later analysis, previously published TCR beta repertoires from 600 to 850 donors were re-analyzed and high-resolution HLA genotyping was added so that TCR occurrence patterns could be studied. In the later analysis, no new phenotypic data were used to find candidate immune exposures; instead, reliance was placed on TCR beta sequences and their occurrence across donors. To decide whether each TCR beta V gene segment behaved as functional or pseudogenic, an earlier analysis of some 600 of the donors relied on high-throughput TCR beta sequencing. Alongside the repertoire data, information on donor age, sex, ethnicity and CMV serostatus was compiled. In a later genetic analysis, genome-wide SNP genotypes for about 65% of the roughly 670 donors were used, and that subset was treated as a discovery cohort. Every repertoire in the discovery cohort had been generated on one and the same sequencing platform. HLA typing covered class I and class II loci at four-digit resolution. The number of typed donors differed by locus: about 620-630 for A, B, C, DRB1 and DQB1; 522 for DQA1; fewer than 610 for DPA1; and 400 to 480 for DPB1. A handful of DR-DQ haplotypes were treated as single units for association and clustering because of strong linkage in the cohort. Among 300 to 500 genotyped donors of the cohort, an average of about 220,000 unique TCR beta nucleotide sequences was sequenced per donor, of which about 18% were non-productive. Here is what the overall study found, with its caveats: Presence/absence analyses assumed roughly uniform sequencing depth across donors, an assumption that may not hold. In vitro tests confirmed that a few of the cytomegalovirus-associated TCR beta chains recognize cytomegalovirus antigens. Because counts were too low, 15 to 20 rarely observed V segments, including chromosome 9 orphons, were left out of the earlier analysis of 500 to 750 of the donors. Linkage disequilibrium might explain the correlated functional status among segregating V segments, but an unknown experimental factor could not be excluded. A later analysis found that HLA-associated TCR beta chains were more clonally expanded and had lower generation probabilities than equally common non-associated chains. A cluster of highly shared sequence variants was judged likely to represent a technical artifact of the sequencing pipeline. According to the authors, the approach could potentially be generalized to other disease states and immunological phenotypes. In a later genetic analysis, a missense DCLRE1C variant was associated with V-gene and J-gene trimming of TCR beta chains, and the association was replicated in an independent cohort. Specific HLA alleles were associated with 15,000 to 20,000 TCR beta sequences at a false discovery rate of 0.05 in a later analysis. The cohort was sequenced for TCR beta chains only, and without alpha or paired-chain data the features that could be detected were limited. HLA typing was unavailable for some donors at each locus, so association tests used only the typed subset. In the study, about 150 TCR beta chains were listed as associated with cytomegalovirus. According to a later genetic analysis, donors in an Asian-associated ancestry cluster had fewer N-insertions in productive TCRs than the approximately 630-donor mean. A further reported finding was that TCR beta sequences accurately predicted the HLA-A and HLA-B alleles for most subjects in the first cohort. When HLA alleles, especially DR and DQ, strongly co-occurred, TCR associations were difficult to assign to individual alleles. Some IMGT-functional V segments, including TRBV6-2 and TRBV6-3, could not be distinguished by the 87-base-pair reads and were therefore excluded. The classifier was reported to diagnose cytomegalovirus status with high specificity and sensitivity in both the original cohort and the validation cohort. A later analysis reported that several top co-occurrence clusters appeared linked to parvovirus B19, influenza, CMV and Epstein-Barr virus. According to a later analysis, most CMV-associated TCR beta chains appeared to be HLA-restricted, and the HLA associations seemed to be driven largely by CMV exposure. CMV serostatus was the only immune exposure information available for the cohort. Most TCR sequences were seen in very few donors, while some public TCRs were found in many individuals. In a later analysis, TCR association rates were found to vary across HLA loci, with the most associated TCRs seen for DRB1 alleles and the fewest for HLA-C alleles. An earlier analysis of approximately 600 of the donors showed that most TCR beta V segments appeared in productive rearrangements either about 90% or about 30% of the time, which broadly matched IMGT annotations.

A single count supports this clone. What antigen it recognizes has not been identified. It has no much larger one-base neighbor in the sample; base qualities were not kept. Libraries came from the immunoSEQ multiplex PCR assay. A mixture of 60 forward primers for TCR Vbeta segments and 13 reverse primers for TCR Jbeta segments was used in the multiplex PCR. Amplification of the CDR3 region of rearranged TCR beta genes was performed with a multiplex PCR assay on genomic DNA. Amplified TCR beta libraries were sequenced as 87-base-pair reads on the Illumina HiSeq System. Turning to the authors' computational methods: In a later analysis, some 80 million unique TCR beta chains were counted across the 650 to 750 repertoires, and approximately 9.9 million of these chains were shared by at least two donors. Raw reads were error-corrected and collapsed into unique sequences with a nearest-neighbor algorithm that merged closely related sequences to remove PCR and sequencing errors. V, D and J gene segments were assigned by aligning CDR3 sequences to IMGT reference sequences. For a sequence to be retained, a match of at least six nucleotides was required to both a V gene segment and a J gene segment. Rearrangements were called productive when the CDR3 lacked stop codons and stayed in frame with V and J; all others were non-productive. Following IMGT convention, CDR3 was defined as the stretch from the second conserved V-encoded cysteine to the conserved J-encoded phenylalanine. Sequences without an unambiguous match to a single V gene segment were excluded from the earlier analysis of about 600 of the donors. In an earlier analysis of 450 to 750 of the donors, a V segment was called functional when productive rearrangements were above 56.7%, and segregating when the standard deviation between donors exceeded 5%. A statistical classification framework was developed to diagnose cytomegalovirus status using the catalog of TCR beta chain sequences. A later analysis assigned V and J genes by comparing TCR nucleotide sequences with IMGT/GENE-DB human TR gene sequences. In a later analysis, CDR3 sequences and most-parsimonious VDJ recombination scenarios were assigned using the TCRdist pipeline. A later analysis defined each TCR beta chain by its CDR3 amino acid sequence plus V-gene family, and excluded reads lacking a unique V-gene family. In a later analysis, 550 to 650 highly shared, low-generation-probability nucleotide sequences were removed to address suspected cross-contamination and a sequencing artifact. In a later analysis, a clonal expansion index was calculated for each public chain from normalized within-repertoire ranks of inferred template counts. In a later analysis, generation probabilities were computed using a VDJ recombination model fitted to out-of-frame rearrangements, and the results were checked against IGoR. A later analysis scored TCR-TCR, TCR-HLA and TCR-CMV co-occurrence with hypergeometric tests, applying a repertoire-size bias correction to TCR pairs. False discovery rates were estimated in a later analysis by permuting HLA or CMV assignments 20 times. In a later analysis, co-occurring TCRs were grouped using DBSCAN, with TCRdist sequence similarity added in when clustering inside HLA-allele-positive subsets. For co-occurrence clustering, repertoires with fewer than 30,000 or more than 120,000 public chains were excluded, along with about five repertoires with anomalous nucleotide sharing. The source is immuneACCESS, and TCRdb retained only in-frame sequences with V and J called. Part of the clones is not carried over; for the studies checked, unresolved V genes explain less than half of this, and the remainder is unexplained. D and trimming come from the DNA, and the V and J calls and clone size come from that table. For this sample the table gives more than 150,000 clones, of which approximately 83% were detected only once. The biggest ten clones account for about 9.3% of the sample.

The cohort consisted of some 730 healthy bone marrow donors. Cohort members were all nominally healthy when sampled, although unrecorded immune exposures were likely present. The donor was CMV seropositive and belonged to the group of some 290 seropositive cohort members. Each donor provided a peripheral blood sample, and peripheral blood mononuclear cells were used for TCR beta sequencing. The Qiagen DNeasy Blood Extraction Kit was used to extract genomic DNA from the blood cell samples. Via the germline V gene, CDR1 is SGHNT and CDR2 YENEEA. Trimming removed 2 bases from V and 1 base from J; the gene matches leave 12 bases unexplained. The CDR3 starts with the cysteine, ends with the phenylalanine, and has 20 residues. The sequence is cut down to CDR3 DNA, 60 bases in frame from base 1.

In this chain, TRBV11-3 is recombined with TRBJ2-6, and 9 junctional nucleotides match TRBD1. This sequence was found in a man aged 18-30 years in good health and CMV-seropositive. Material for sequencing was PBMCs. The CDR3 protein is CASSLSGIWTGASGANVLTF. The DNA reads TGTGCCAGCAGCTTATCCGGAATTTGGACAGGGGCGTCTGGGGCCAACGTCCTGACTTTC.